The 32 T cell receptor beta chains listed next were all sequenced from one sample in a study of shared T cell receptors in the human thymus. Repertoires were generated with immunoSEQ multiplex PCR, while TCRdb's copy carries only in-frame clones and drops some. The sample carries 500,000 to 750,000 clones, roughly 90% recorded once. This sample was also put to use in a study of human thymus T cells.

Sequences were obtained from thymocytes. These TCRs come from a boy less than two years old with a congenital heart defect.

The V and J genes are TRBV12-5 and TRBJ2-7; the D is unclear. Trimming pared 4 bases from V and 3 bases from J, leaving 7 bases between. Germline CDR1 is LGHNT and CDR2 is FRNRAP. CDR3 length: 12 residues. The CDR3 sequence: CASGSQSYEQYF. CDR3 bases: TGTGCTAGTGGTTCACAGAGCTACGAGCAGTACTTC.

The gene calls are TRBV5-4 and TRBJ2-4, with 8 bases fitting TRBD2. V was clipped by 0 bases and J by 1 base; unmatched bases: 0. Germline V gene data show CDR1 as SGHNT and CDR2 as YYREEE (reference sequence). The CDR3 is 15 amino acids. In DNA, the CDR3 is TGTGCCAGCAGCTTGGCGGGAGGGGCCAAAAACATTCAGTACTTC. This encodes CASSLAGGAKNIQYF.

The CDR3 sequence: CASSRDQGGQGDSYEQYF. CDR3 coding DNA: TGTGCCAGCAGCCGAGATCAAGGGGGACAGGGAGACTCCTACGAGCAGTACTTC. The chain carries TRBV14 and TRBJ2-7, with 9 bases lining up with TRBD1. The CDR3 length is 18 residues. Germline V lookup: CDR1 SGHDN, CDR2 FVKESK. J lost 0 bases, V lost 4 bases, and 13 bases had no gene match. Filled out from reference TRBV14 and TRBJ2-7, the complete variable domain reads EAGVTQFPSHSVIEKGQTVTLRCDPISGHDNLYWYRRVMGKEIKFLLHFVKESKQDESGMPNNRFLAERTGGTYSTLKVQPAELEDSGVYFCASSRDQGGQGDSYEQYFGPGTRLTVT.

The CDR3 DNA reads TGCGCCAGCAGCCGCACGAGTCCGGGACTAGTGGTCTACGAGCAGTACTTC. Protein product: CASSRTSPGLVVYEQYF. The gene calls are TRBV4-3 and TRBJ2-7; 8 nucleotides agree with TRBD2. Per germline, CDR1 LGHNA and CDR2 YSLEER. J was trimmed by 3 bases and V by 4 bases; bases with no gene match: 14. The CDR3 is 17 residues long.

J is TRBJ2-3 and V is TRBV2; TRBD1 matches 7 bases. The germline CDR1 and CDR2 sequences are SNHLY and FYNNEI. The CDR3 spans 14 residues. Trimming took 4 bases from V and 7 from J; bases not matched to a gene: 8. CDR3 amino acids: CASSARQGAHTQYF. CDR3 DNA: TGTGCCAGCAGTGCCCGACAGGGTGCCCATACGCAGTATTTT.

J is TRBJ1-2 and V is TRBV28; D is unclear. The V and J ends lost 7 bases and 4 bases respectively, with 10 bases between them. The germline V gene has CDR1 MDHEN and CDR2 SYDVKM. CDR3 size: 12 residues. The CDR3 nucleotides are TGTGCCAGCAACGTTGGCCCCTATGGCTACACCTTC. The encoded protein is CASNVGPYGYTF.

V and J are TRBV15 and TRBJ1-5; D unclear. This CDR3 comprises 19 residues. V gave up 0 bases and J gave up 0 bases, with 18 bases separating them. CDR1 is LNHNV and CDR2 is YYDKDF in the germline V gene (reference sequence). CDR3 DNA sequence: TGTGCCACCAGCAGAGATGCTCCTGAGGACGGGAATAGCAATCAGCCCCAGCATTTT. This gives the protein CATSRDAPEDGNSNQPQHF.

The chain has TRBV29-1 and TRBJ2-5; 8 bases line up with TRBD1. Germline V gene lookup returns CDR1 SQVTM and CDR2 ANQGSEA. The J segment lost 3 bases and the V segment lost 4 bases, leaving 4 bases of the junction unmatched. This CDR3 comprises 13 residues. As DNA, the CDR3 is TGCAGCGTTGCGGGACAGGAGGAAGAGACCCAGTACTTC. Its translation is CSVAGQEEETQYF.

The chain combines TRBV6-5 with TRBJ1-6, with D perhaps matching TRBD1 (5 bases). Trimming took 7 bases from V and 6 from J, leaving 10 bases between them. The V gene's germline CDR1 is MNHEY and CDR2 SVGAGI. The CDR3 has 13 amino acids. CDR3 DNA sequence: TGTGCCAGCATGGGGCGGGGTAATTCACCCCTCCACTTT. Its translation is CASMGRGNSPLHF.

Concerning this clone: The junction shows a germline mismatch at one end, possibly a read error. This chain links TRBV6-1 with TRBJ2-7; D not certain. The CDR3 extends over 13 amino acids. Germline V CDR1 and CDR2: MNHNS, SASEGT. Written as DNA, the CDR3 is TGTGCCAGCAGCGAAGCCCGAGTAGTAGAGCAGTACTTC. This sequence encodes CASSEARVVEQYF.

The V and J genes are TRBV11-2 and TRBJ2-7; 11 bases are a match to TRBD2. Looked up from germline, CDR1 is SGHAT and CDR2 is FQNNGV. The CDR3 totals 17 residues. The V gene end was trimmed by 4 bases and the J gene end by 2 bases; junction bases not matched to a gene: 10. The chain's CDR3 is CASSSRSGTSGAYEQYF. DNA for the CDR3: TGTGCCAGCAGCTCCCGATCCGGGACTAGCGGCGCCTACGAGCAGTACTTC.

This chain links TRBV5-6 with TRBJ2-4; a weak D match, TRBD1 (6 bases). CDR3 size: 17 residues. Germline CDR1 and CDR2: SGHDT and YYEEEE. Trimming shortened V by 1 base and J by 0 bases, and 14 bases separated the two germline ends. Written as DNA, the CDR3 is TGTGCCAGCAGCTTGAAGCGGACAGCACTAGCCAAAAACATTCAGTACTTC. Amino acids: CASSLKRTALAKNIQYF.

The V gene is TRBV27, the J gene TRBJ2-1; 8 bases align to TRBD2. V was pared by 2 bases and J by 4 bases, with 7 bases of the junction left unmatched. Germline loops: CDR1 MNHEY, CDR2 SMNVEV (reference sequence). The CDR3 contains 16 residues. The CDR3 sequence: CASSLKAGESYNEQFF. As DNA, the CDR3 is TGTGCCAGCAGTTTAAAAGCGGGAGAATCGTACAATGAGCAGTTCTTC.

This chain links TRBV5-4 with TRBJ2-1, with D possibly being TRBD2 (5 bases). This CDR3 is 11 amino acids long. CDR1 and CDR2 from the germline V gene are SGHNT and YYREEE (reference sequence). The V end lost 0 bases, the J end lost 14 bases, and 9 bases lay between the germline ends. CDR3 loop: CASSLGTSKFF. In nucleotides, the CDR3 is TGTGCCAGCAGCTTGGGAACTAGTAAGTTCTTC. Full variable domain (missing parts from reference TRBV5-4 and TRBJ2-1): ETGVTQSPTHLIKTRGQQVTLRCSSQSGHNTVSWYQQALGQGPQFIFQYYREEENGRGNFPPRFSGLQFPNYSSELNVNALELDDSALYLCASSLGTSKFFGPGTRLTVL.

The chain uses TRBV27 and TRBJ2-7; the match to TRBD1 covers 9 bases. The CDR3 is made up of 18 amino acids. Looked up from germline, CDR1 is MNHEY and CDR2 is SMNVEV (reference sequence). The junction had 12 bases not matched to a gene; V was cut back by 1 base and J by 2 bases. For the CDR3, the DNA is TGTGCCAGCAGTTTATTTGCGGGACCGGGACAGGGTCCCTACGAGCAGTACTTC. Translation gives CASSLFAGPGQGPYEQYF.

The chain carries TRBV9 and TRBJ2-7; the D gene is possibly TRBD2 (6 bases). Germline lookup yields CDR1 SGDLS and CDR2 YYNGEE. CDR3 size: 13 residues. V shed 0 bases and J shed 8 bases, with 12 bases lying between them. The DNA for the CDR3 is TGTGCCAGCAGCGTAGACGGGAGCGGCCAGCAGTACTTC. It is translated as CASSVDGSGQQYF.

The chain carries TRBV18 and TRBJ2-1; 8 positions match TRBD2. The CDR3 totals 17 residues. The V segment lost 2 bases and the J segment 4 bases; nucleotides outside the gene matches: 10. Germline V gene lookup returns CDR1 KGHSH and CDR2 LQKENI. Here the CDR3 reads CASSPSGSGGFYNEQFF. Here the CDR3 DNA reads TGTGCCAGCTCACCAAGCGGGAGTGGGGGCTTTTACAATGAGCAGTTCTTC.

This chain connects TRBV27 to TRBJ1-6; 7 nucleotides agree with TRBD1. The CDR3 spans 14 residues. V was pared by 2 bases and J by 8 bases, with 3 bases of the junction left unmatched. From germline, CDR1 is MNHEY and CDR2 SMNVEV (reference sequence). The CDR3 region has the DNA TGTGCCAGCAGTTTAAGGGGGCAGGATTCACCCCTCCACTTT. The encoded protein is CASSLRGQDSPLHF.

V and J are TRBV5-4 and TRBJ1-1; D ambiguous. The CDR3 consists of 14 residues. The germline V gene encodes CDR1 SGHNT and CDR2 YYREEE (reference sequence). The V and J ends lost 3 bases and 1 base respectively, with 10 bases between them. This chain's CDR3 is CASSSRLTNTEAFF. CDR3 nucleotides: TGTGCCAGCAGCTCCCGACTGACGAACACTGAAGCTTTCTTT.

Notes on this clone: The junction does not match germline at one end; this may be a read error. The V and J genes are TRBV11-2 and TRBJ2-4, with a possible D match to TRBD1 (6 bases). The V gene's germline CDR1 is SGHAT and CDR2 FQNNGV. This CDR3 is built from 13 residues. The CDR3 DNA sequence: TGTGCCAGCAGCTTAGGGGAACAGGGATGTCGGGACTTC. Translating it yields CASSLGEQGCRDF.

V is TRBV28 and J is TRBJ2-7; D gene unclear. CDR3 size: 12 residues. Germline CDR1 MDHEN, CDR2 SYDVKM. V lost 3 bases and J 3 bases, leaving 6 bases between the germline ends. CDR3 nucleotide sequence: TGTGCCAGCAGTTTTTTAGACTACGAGCAGTACTTC. It is translated as CASSFLDYEQYF.

The chain carries TRBV4-2 and TRBJ1-2, with 7 bases that match TRBD1. The CDR3 has 15 residues. Per germline, CDR1 LGHNA and CDR2 YNFKEQ. The V segment lost 5 bases and the J segment 0 bases; nucleotides outside the gene matches: 6. The CDR3 is CASSARDRPNYGYTF. DNA of the CDR3: TGTGCCAGCAGCGCACGGGACAGACCTAACTATGGCTACACCTTC.

CDR3 amino acids: CASSSGGAQHF. CDR3 coding DNA: TGTGCCAGCAGCTCCGGGGGAGCCCAGCATTTT. The chain has TRBV7-8 and TRBJ1-5; D perhaps matches TRBD1 (5 bases). The V gene lost 4 bases and the J gene lost 11 bases, with 9 bases spanning the gap. The germline gives CDR1 SGHVS, CDR2 FQNEAQ. The CDR3 runs 11 residues.

This clone was recorded once. This chain connects TRBV19 to TRBJ2-2; 11 bases are shared with TRBD2. The germline V gene has CDR1 LNHDA and CDR2 SQIVND (reference sequence). This CDR3 contains 19 residues. V dropped 4 bases and J dropped 5; count of bases not matched to a gene: 15. The CDR3 nucleotides are TGTGCCAGTAGTAATCCCCTCCCACTACTAGCGGGAGTTACCGGGGAGCTGTTTTTT. Translated: CASSNPLPLLAGVTGELFF. The full variable domain, with the rest looked up from reference TRBV19 and TRBJ2-2, is DGGITQSPKYLFRKEGQNVTLSCEQNLNHDAMYWYRQDPGQGLRLIYYSQIVNDFQKGDIAEGYSVSREKKESFPLTVTSAQKNPTAFYLCASSNPLPLLAGVTGELFFGEGSRLTVL.

The sample holds one count of this clone. The chain recombines TRBV6-6 with TRBJ1-1, with D possibly TRBD1 on 6 matching bases. The CDR3 covers 14 residues. With 6 bases removed from V and 4 bases from J, the gap between germline ends came to 15 bases. Germline values: CDR1 MNHNY, CDR2 SVGAGI (reference sequence). The CDR3 here is CASRPHRDGTEAFF. DNA for the CDR3: TGTGCCAGCAGACCACACAGGGACGGCACTGAAGCTTTCTTT.

This clone was recorded a few times. V usage is TRBV5-6 and J usage is TRBJ1-2; TRBD1 is a possible D gene (5 bases). The length of the CDR3 is 12 residues. Trimming cost V 2 bases and J 8 bases, with 10 bases left between them. Germline V lookup: CDR1 SGHDT, CDR2 YYEEEE. Written as DNA, the CDR3 is TGTGCCAGCAGCTTAGGGGAGGGAGGCTACACCTTC. This translates into CASSLGEGGYTF.

This clone turned up a few times. The chain uses TRBV18 and TRBJ2-7, with TRBD1 matching over 8 bases. Germline V gene lookup returns CDR1 KGHSH and CDR2 LQKENI. The CDR3 loop spans 16 amino acids. V shed 2 bases, J shed 6 bases, and the junction held 12 bases outside the gene matches. The CDR3: CASSPAQPDRDCEQYF. In nucleotides, the CDR3 is TGTGCCAGCTCACCAGCCCAACCGGACAGGGACTGCGAGCAGTACTTC.

The chain uses TRBV10-3 and TRBJ1-5, with a weak D call TRBD1 (6 bases). V was cut by 2 bases and J by 3 bases, with 8 bases left in between. The CDR3 runs to 14 residues. Germline V lookup: CDR1 ENHRY, CDR2 SYGVKD. The CDR3 bases are TGTGCCATCAGTGAGGGACAGTTCAATCAGCCCCAGCATTTT. Protein sequence: CAISEGQFNQPQHF.

The chain has TRBV28 and TRBJ2-7; 9 nucleotides match TRBD2. The CDR3 runs to 15 residues. The ends lost 2 bases at V and 5 bases at J; junction bases unmatched: 7. CDR1 and CDR2 (germline): MDHEN, SYDVKM. The CDR3 sequence is CASSLDPGLANEQYF. CDR3 sequence (DNA): TGTGCCAGCAGTTTAGATCCGGGACTAGCTAACGAGCAGTACTTC.

The gene calls are TRBV11-2 and TRBJ2-1; possibly TRBD2 for D (6 bases). The CDR3 length is 14 residues. Germline assignment: CDR1 SGHAT and CDR2 FQNNGV. Trimming shortened V by 2 bases and J by 6 bases, and 11 bases separated the two germline ends. CDR3 in DNA: TGTGCCAGCAGCTTATACGGGAGTGGCAATGAGCAGTTCTTC. Translating it yields CASSLYGSGNEQFF.

V gene TRBV19 combines with J gene TRBJ1-1; no reliable D call. The ends were cut back, 5 bases at V and 0 bases at J, with 7 bases in the middle. The CDR3 length is 13 residues. Germline V gives CDR1 LNHDA, CDR2 SQIVND (reference sequence). The CDR3 reads CASSPTVNTEAFF. The CDR3 nucleotides read TGTGCCAGTAGTCCCACAGTGAACACTGAAGCTTTCTTT.

This sequence joins TRBV27 and TRBJ2-7, with D tentatively TRBD1 (6 bases). CDR3 length: 15 amino acids. Trimming shortened V by 4 bases and J by 2 bases, and 15 bases separated the two germline ends. Germline-derived CDR1 and CDR2 are MNHEY and SMNVEV (reference sequence). CDR3 sequence reads: CASSSYAGTTYEQYF. The CDR3 DNA is TGTGCCAGCAGTTCATACGCCGGGACAACCTACGAGCAGTACTTC.